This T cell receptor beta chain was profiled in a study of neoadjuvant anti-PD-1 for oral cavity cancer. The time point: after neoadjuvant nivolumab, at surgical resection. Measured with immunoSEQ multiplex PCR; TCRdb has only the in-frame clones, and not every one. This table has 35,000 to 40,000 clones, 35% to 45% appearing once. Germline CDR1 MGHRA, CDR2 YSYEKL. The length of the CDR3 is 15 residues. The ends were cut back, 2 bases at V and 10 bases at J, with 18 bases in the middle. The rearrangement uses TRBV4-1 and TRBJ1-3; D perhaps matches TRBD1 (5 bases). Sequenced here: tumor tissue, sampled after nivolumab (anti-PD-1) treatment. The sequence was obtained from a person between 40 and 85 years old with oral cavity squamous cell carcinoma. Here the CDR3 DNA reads TGCGCCAGCAGCCAAACAACAGGCAACAGAAGAACCATATATTTT. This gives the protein CASSQTTGNRRTIYF.